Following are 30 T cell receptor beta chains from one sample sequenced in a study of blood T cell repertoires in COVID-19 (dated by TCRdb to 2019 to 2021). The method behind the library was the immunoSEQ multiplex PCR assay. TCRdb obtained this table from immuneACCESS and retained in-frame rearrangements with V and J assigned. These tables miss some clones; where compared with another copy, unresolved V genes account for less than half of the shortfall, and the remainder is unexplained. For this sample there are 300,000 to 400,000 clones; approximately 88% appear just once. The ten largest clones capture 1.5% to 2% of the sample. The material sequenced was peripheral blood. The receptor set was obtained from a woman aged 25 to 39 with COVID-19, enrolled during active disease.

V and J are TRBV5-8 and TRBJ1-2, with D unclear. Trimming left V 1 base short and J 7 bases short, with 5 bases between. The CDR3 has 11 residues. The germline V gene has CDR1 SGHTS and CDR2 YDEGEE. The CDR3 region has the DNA TGTGCCAGCAGCTTGATATCTGGCTACACCTTC. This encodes CASSLISGYTF.

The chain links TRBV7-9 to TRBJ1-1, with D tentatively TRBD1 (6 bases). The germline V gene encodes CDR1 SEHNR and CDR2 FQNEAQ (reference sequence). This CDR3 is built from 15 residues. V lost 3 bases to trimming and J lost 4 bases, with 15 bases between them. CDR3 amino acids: CASSFEQGFGTEAFF. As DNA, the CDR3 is TGTGCCAGCAGCTTCGAACAGGGATTCGGCACTGAAGCTTTCTTT.

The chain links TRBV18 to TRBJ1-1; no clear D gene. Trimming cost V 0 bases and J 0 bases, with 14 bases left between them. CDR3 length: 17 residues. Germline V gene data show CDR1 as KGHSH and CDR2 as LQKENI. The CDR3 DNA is TGTGCCAGCTCACCACCAGTCGGAGTTACCCTGAACACTGAAGCTTTCTTT. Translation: CASSPPVGVTLNTEAFF.

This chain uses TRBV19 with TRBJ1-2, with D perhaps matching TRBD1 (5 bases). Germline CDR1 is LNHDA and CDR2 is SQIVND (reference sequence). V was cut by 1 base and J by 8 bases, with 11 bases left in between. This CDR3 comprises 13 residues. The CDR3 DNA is TGTGCCAGTAGTATAGGACAGCTTCTCGGCTACACCTTC. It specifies CASSIGQLLGYTF.

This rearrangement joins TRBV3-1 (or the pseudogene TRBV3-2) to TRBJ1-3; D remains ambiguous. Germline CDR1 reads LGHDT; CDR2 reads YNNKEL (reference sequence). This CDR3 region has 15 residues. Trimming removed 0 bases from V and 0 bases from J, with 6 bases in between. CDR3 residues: CASSQDVSSGNTIYF. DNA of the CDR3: TGTGCCAGCAGCCAAGACGTGAGCTCTGGAAACACCATATATTTT.

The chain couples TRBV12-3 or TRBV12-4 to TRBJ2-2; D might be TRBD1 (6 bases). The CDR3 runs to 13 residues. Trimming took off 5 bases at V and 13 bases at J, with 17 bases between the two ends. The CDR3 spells CASSQALWGRLFF. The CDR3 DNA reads TGTGCCAGCAGTCAGGCCCTTTGGGGGCGGCTGTTTTTT.

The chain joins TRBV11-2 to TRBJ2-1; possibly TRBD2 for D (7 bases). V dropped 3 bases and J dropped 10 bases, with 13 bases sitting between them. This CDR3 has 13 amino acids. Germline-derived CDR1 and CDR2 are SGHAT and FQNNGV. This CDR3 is CASSLTRGGEQFF. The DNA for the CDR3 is TGTGCCAGCAGCTTGACGAGGGGGGGAGAGCAGTTCTTC.

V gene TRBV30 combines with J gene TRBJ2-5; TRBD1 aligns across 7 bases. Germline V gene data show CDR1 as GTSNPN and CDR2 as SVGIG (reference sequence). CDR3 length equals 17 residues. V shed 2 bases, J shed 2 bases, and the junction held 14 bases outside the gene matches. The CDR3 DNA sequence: TGTGCCTGGAGTCCCCGGACAGGCCGATTAGGACAAGAGACCCAGTACTTC. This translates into CAWSPRTGRLGQETQYF.

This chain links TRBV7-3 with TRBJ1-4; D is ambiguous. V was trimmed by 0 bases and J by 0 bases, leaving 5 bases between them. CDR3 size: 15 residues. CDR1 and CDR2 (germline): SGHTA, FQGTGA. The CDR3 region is CASSLTGATNEKLFF. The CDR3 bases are TGTGCCAGCAGCTTAACCGGGGCAACTAATGAAAAACTGTTTTTT.

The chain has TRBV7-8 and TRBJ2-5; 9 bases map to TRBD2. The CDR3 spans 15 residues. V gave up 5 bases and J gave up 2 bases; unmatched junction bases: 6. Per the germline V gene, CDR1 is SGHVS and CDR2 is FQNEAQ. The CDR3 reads CASSIPTSGQETQYF. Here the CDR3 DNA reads TGTGCCAGCAGCATCCCGACTAGCGGTCAAGAGACCCAGTACTTC.

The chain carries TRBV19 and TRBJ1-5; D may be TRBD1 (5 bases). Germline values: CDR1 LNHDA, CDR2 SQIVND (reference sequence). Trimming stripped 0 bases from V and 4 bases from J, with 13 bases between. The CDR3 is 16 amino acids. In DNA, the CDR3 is TGTGCCAGTAGTATAGATGGGCAGGGTCGGAATCAGCCCCAGCATTTT. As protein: CASSIDGQGRNQPQHF.

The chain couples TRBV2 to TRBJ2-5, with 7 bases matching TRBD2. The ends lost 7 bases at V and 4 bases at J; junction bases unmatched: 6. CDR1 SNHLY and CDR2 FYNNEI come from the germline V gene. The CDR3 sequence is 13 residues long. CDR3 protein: CASKVSGGETQYF. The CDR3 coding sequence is TGTGCCAGCAAGGTTTCGGGGGGAGAGACCCAGTACTTC.

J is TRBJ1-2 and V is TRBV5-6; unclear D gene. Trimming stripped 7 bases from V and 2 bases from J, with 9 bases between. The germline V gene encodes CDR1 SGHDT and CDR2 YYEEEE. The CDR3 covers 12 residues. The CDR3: CASLGRNYGYTF. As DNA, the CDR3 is TGTGCCAGCTTAGGCAGGAACTATGGCTACACCTTC. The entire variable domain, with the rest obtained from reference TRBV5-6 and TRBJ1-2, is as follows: DAGVTQSPTHLIKTRGQQVTLRCSPKSGHDTVSWYQQALGQGPQFIFQYYEEEERQRGNFPDRFSGHQFPNYSSELNVNALLLGDSALYLCASLGRNYGYTFGSGTRLTVV.

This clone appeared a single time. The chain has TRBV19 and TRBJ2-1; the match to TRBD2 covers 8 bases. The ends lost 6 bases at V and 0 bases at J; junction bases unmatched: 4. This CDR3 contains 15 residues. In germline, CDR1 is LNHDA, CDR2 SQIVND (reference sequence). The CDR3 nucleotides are TGTGCCAGTAGCCAAAGCGGGAGCTCCTACAATGAGCAGTTCTTC. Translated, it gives CASSQSGSSYNEQFF.

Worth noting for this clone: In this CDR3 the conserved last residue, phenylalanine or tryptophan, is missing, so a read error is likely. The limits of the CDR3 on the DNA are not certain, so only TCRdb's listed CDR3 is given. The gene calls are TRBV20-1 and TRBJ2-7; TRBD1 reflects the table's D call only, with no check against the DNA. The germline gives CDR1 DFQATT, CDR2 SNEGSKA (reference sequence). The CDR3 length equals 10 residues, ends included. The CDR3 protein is CSARRGPQGI.

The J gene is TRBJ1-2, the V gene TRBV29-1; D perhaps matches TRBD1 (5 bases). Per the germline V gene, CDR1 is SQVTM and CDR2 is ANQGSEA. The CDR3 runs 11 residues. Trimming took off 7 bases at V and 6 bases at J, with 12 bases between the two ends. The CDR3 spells CSARGRNGYTF. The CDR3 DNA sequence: TGCAGCGCCCGGGGGAGAAATGGCTACACCTTC. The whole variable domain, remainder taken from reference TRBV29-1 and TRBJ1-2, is SAVISQKPSRDICQRGTSLTIQCQVDSQVTMMFWYRQQPGQSLTLIATANQGSEATYESGFVIDKFPISRPNLTFSTLTVSNMSPEDSSIYLCSARGRNGYTFGSGTRLTVV.

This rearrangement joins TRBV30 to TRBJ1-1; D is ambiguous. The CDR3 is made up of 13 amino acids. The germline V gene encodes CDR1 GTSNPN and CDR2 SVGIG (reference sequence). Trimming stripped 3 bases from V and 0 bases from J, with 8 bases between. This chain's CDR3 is CAWSGDLNTEAFF. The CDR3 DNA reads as TGTGCCTGGAGCGGAGATCTGAACACTGAAGCTTTCTTT.

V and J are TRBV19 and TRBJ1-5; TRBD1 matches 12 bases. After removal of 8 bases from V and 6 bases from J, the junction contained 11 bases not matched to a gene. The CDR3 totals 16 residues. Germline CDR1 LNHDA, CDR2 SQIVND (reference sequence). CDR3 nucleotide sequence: TGTGCCAGTTCCCCCACGGGACAGGGGGCGGGTCAGCCCCAGCATTTT. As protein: CASSPTGQGAGQPQHF.

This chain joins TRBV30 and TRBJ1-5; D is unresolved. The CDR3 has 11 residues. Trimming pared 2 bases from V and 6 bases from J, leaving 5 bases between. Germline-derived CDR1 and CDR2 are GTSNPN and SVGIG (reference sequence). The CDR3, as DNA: TGTGCCTGGAGTACTGGTCAGCCCCAGCATTTT. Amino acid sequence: CAWSTGQPQHF.

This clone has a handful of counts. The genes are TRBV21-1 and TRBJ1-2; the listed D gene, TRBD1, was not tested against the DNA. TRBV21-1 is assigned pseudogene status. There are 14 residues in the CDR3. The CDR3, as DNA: TGTGCCAGCAGCGGTAGACAGGGTAACTATGGCTACACCTTC. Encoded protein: CASSGRQGNYGYTF.

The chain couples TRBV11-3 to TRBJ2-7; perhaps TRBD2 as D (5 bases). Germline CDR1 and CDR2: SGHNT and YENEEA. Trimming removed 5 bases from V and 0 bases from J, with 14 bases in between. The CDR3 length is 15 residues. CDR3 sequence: CASSLAGLLSYEQYF. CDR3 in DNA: TGTGCCAGCAGCCTAGCAGGACTTCTCTCCTACGAGCAGTACTTC.

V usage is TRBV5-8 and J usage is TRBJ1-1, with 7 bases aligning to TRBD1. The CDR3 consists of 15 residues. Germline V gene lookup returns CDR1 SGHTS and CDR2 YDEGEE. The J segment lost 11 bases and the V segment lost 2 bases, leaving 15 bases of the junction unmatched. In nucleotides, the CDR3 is TGTGCCAGCAGCTTTAGCGGGAGGGGGCACAAAGGGGCTTTCTTT. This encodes CASSFSGRGHKGAFF.

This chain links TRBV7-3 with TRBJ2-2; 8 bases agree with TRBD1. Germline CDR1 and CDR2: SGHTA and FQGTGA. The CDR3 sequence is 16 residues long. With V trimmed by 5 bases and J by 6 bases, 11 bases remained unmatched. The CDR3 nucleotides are TGTGCCAGCAGCCCTTCGGCAGGGGGCTACGCCGGGGAGCTGTTTTTT. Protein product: CASSPSAGGYAGELFF.

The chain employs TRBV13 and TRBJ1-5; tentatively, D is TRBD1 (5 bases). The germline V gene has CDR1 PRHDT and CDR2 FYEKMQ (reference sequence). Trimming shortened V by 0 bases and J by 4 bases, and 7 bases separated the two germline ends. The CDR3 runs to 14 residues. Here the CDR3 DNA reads TGTGCCAGCAGCTTAGGCCAGGGAAATCAGCCCCAGCATTTT. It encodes CASSLGQGNQPQHF.

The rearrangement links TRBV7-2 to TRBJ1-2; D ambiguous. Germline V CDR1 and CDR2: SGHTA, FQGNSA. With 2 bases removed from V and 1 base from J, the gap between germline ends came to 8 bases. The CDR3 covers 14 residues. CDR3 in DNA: TGTGCCAGCAGCTTAATCGGGGTTAACTATGGCTACACCTTC. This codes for CASSLIGVNYGYTF.

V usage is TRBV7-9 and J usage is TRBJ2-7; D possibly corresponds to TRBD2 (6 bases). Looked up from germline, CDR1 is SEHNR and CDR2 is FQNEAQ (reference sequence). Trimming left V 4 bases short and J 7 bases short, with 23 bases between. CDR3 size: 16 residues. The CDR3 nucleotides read TGTGCCAGCAGCTCGCCCCTAGACCCCAGGGAGGTTGAGCAGTACGTC. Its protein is CASSSPLDPREVEQYV.

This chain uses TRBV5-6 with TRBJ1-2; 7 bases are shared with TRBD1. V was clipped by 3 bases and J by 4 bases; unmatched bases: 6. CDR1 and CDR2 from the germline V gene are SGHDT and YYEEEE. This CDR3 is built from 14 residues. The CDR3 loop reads CASSWQGVGYGYTF. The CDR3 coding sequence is TGTGCCAGCAGCTGGCAGGGGGTAGGCTATGGCTACACCTTC. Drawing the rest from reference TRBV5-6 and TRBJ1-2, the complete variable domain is DAGVTQSPTHLIKTRGQQVTLRCSPKSGHDTVSWYQQALGQGPQFIFQYYEEEERQRGNFPDRFSGHQFPNYSSELNVNALLLGDSALYLCASSWQGVGYGYTFGSGTRLTVV.

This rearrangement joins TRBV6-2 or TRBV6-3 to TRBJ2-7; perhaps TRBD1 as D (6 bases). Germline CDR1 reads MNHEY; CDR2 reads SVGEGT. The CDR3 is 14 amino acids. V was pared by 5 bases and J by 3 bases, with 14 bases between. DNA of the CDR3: TGTGCCAGCAGTCGACGACAGGCCATCTACGAGCAGTACGTC. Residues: CASSRRQAIYEQYV.

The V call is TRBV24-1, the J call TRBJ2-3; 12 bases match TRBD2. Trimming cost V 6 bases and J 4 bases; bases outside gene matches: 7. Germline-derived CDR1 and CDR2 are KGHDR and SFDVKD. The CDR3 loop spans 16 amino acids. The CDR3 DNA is TGTGCCACCAGTCAAACTAGCGGGGGGTGGGCAGATACGCAGTATTTT. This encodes CATSQTSGGWADTQYF.

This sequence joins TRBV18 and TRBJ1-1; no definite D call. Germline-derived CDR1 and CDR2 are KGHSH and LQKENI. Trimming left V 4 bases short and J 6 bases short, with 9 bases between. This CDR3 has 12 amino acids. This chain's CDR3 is CASSLMSAEAFF. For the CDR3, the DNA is TGTGCCAGCTCACTTATGAGCGCTGAAGCTTTCTTT.